What follows are 21 T cell receptor beta chains derived from one specimen sequenced in a study of CD8 T cells in Susac syndrome. Random-hexamer reverse transcription was applied to roughly 0.5 to 1 ug RNA. Each CDR3 protein is one row after TCRdb ran MiXCR on the immunoSEQ multiplex PCR reads. The sample yields fewer than 350,000 distinct CDR3 sequences, about 91% seen once. The source material was CD4+ T cells from PBMCs. The receptors were sampled from a human donor with multiple sclerosis.

The genes are TRBV6-2 or TRBV6-3 and TRBJ2-1, with TRBD2 matching 15 bases. The CDR3 totals 19 residues. V lost 5 bases, J lost 4 bases, and 12 bases stayed unmatched. The germline V gene encodes CDR1 MNHEY and CDR2 SVGEGT. The CDR3 DNA reads TGTGCCAGCAGTAACCCCCCGGGACTAGCGGGAGGCCAGTACAATGAGCAGTTCTTC. This encodes CASSNPPGLAGGQYNEQFF.

The rearrangement links TRBV5-6 to TRBJ1-5, with a possible D match to TRBD1 (5 bases). CDR3 length: 14 amino acids. CDR1 and CDR2 (germline): SGHDT, YYEEEE. V was trimmed by 1 base and J by 4 bases, leaving 9 bases between them. For the CDR3, the DNA is TGTGCCAGCAGCTTGCGGGGGGGGAATCAGCCCCAGCATTTT. The encoded protein is CASSLRGGNQPQHF.

V and J are TRBV19 and TRBJ2-6; D may match TRBD1 or TRBD2 (5 bases each). Germline-derived CDR1 and CDR2 are LNHDA and SQIVND (reference sequence). The V end lost 6 bases, the J end lost 0 bases, and 21 bases lay between the germline ends. The CDR3 totals 19 residues. As DNA, the CDR3 is TGTGCCAGTAGAAAACACGACAGAGGGTCCTTCTCTGGGGCCAACGTCCTGACTTTC. Amino acid sequence: CASRKHDRGSFSGANVLTF.

This clonotype occurred a few times. The genes are TRBV10-3 and TRBJ2-7; no clear D. Germline V gene data show CDR1 as ENHRY and CDR2 as SYGVKD. This CDR3 contains 14 residues. Trimming shortened V by 3 bases and J by 6 bases, and 15 bases separated the two germline ends. The CDR3 DNA follows: TGTGCCATCAGTGATAGAGACGCTTCGTCCGAGCAGTACTTC. The encoded protein is CAISDRDASSEQYF.

V usage is TRBV7-8 and J usage is TRBJ1-3; D perhaps matches TRBD1 (5 bases). Germline V gives CDR1 SGHVS, CDR2 FQNEAQ. This CDR3 has 16 amino acids. Trimming removed 6 bases at V and 0 bases at J, with 15 bases between. The CDR3 is CASRSDGTVSGNTIYF. CDR3 nucleotide sequence: TGTGCCAGCAGGTCAGACGGGACGGTCTCTGGAAACACCATATATTTT.

This chain uses TRBV6-2 or TRBV6-3 with TRBJ1-1; tentatively, D is TRBD1 (5 bases). CDR1 and CDR2 from the germline V gene are MNHEY and SVGEGT. The germline V and J ends were trimmed by 4 bases and 3 bases, with 15 bases remaining between them. This CDR3 comprises 15 residues. The CDR3: CASSWSTDRYTEAFF. The CDR3, as DNA: TGTGCCAGCAGTTGGTCGACAGACCGATACACTGAAGCTTTCTTT.

The V and J genes are TRBV2 and TRBJ2-1; D unclear. Looked up from germline, CDR1 is SNHLY and CDR2 is FYNNEI. The ends were cut back, 7 bases at V and 6 bases at J, with 7 bases in the middle. This CDR3 comprises 11 residues. The CDR3 reads CASKPLNEQFF. CDR3 coding DNA: TGTGCCAGCAAACCCCTCAATGAGCAGTTCTTC.

The V call is TRBV7-2, the J call TRBJ2-3; 11 bases fit TRBD1. V lost 5 bases to trimming and J lost 4 bases; unmatched junction nucleotides: 5. The CDR3 is 15 residues long. Germline lookup yields CDR1 SGHTA and CDR2 FQGNSA. The CDR3 region is CASSLRDRGADTQYF. The CDR3 bases are TGTGCCAGCAGCCTACGGGACAGGGGGGCAGATACGCAGTATTTT. Together with reference TRBV7-2 and TRBJ2-3, the CDR3 gives the full variable domain: GAGVSQSPSNKVTEKGKDVELRCDPISGHTALYWYRQSLGQGLEFLIYFQGNSAPDKSGLPSDRFSAERTGGSVSTLTIQRTQQEDSAVYLCASSLRDRGADTQYFGPGTRLTVL.

This clonotype was detected only once. The CDR3 loop reads CASNRRGSQETQYF. The CDR3 DNA reads as TGTGCCAGCAACCGCAGGGGCAGCCAAGAGACCCAGTACTTC. The V gene is TRBV3-1, the J gene TRBJ2-5, with D tentatively TRBD1 (6 bases). V was shortened by 7 bases and J by 1 base, with 13 bases between the two germline ends. The CDR3 is 14 amino acids. Germline V CDR1 and CDR2: LGHDT, YNNKEL (reference sequence).

This chain joins TRBV7-2 and TRBJ1-5; perhaps TRBD1 as D (5 bases). Trimming shortened V by 1 base and J by 4 bases, and 11 bases separated the two germline ends. CDR1 is SGHTA, CDR2 FQGNSA, per germline. CDR3 length equals 15 residues. Here the CDR3 reads CASSLVGTENQPQHF. In DNA form, the CDR3 reads TGTGCCAGCAGCTTAGTAGGGACGGAGAATCAGCCCCAGCATTTT.

This chain uses TRBV30 with TRBJ1-1; TRBD1 is a possible D gene (5 bases). The V end lost 2 bases, the J end lost 0 bases, and 13 bases lay between the germline ends. Germline loops: CDR1 GTSNPN, CDR2 SVGIG (reference sequence). The CDR3 consists of 15 residues. CDR3 amino acids: CAWSRPGRMNTEAFF. In DNA form, the CDR3 reads TGTGCCTGGAGTCGACCAGGGAGAATGAACACTGAAGCTTTCTTT.

The gene calls are TRBV5-1 and TRBJ1-1; a possible D gene is TRBD1 (5 bases). The germline CDR1 and CDR2 sequences are SGHRS and YFSETQ. Trimming stripped 4 bases from V and 0 bases from J, with 13 bases between. The CDR3 totals 15 residues. The DNA of the CDR3 is TGCGCCAGCAGCACCCTGACAGAAGTGAACACTGAAGCTTTCTTT. Its translation is CASSTLTEVNTEAFF.

V usage is TRBV6-2 or TRBV6-3 and J usage is TRBJ1-5; possibly TRBD1 for D (6 bases). The germline V gene encodes CDR1 MNHEY and CDR2 SVGEGT. This CDR3 spans 16 amino acids. Trimming shortened V by 0 bases and J by 2 bases, and 11 bases separated the two germline ends. Written as DNA, the CDR3 is TGTGCCAGCAGTTACTCAGGGGGAGGGGGCAATCAGCCCCAGCATTTT. Amino acid sequence: CASSYSGGGGNQPQHF.

J is TRBJ1-1 and V is TRBV30, with D possibly TRBD1 on 5 matching bases. Trimming cost V 5 bases and J 5 bases, with 21 bases left between them. Germline V gene sequence: CDR1 GTSNPN, CDR2 SVGIG (reference sequence). There are 15 residues in the CDR3. CDR3 region: CAWLSGRGRETEAFF. The DNA of the CDR3 is TGTGCCTGGCTCTCGGGACGGGGAAGGGAGACTGAAGCTTTCTTT.

V gene TRBV6-2 or TRBV6-3 combines with J gene TRBJ2-1; either TRBD1 or TRBD2 may supply D (5 bases each). The CDR3 runs 16 residues. Germline CDR1 and CDR2: MNHEY and SVGEGT. V was pared by 5 bases and J by 2 bases, with 16 bases between. The DNA of the CDR3 is TGTGCCAGCAGTACCGTTCGGGGACCTCCCTACAATGAGCAGTTCTTC. It yields the protein CASSTVRGPPYNEQFF.

The gene calls are TRBV20-1 and TRBJ2-7; 9 bases are shared with TRBD2. Losses at the gene ends were 1 base for V and 4 bases for J; bases not matched to a gene: 11. The V gene's germline CDR1 is DFQATT and CDR2 SNEGSKA (reference sequence). This CDR3 is built from 16 residues. CDR3 coding DNA: TGCAGTGCTAGAGTCCCGGGACTAGCTAAACAATACGAGCAGTACTTC. Translated: CSARVPGLAKQYEQYF.

This chain uses TRBV29-1 with TRBJ2-1, with 7 bases matching TRBD2. J was trimmed by 6 bases and V by 6 bases; bases with no gene match: 11. CDR3 length: 14 residues. Germline CDR1 and CDR2: SQVTM and ANQGSEA. The CDR3 here is CSVPGLTWVNEQFF. The CDR3 DNA sequence: TGCAGCGTCCCGGGACTAACCTGGGTCAATGAGCAGTTCTTC.

The chain combines TRBV15 with TRBJ2-7, with 7 bases that match TRBD1. The CDR3 is 14 amino acids. Germline values: CDR1 LNHNV, CDR2 YYDKDF (reference sequence). V trimming: 4 bases; J trimming: 2 bases; junction bases outside the gene matches: 5. The CDR3 DNA sequence: TGTGCCACCAGCACTCGGACAGGAGCCTACGAGCAGTACTTC. This codes for CATSTRTGAYEQYF.

The sample holds a few counts of this clonotype. Sequence at one end of the junction differs from germline and may be a read error. The gene calls are TRBV5-1 and TRBJ2-3, with D hard to call. The CDR3 is made up of 12 amino acids. Germline V gene sequence: CDR1 SGHRS, CDR2 YFSETQ. The CDR3 nucleotides read TGTGCCAGCAGCTTAACGACAGATACGCAGTATTTT. As protein: CASSLTTDTQYF.

The genes are TRBV10-3 and TRBJ2-1; 9 nucleotides align to TRBD2. Germline V gives CDR1 ENHRY, CDR2 SYGVKD. The CDR3 sequence is 17 residues long. V gave up 6 bases and J gave up 1 base; unmatched junction bases: 10. In nucleotides, the CDR3 is TGTGCCATCAGCCCTTCTAGCGGGGTGACTTCCTACAATGAGCAGTTCTTC. It yields the protein CAISPSSGVTSYNEQFF.

This chain connects TRBV4-1 to TRBJ2-7, with 8 bases matching TRBD2. Trimming took 5 bases from V and 5 from J; bases not matched to a gene: 23. Germline CDR1 reads MGHRA; CDR2 reads YSYEKL. The CDR3 extends over 19 amino acids. Here the CDR3 reads CASSGIPTLAGGAAHEQYF. The CDR3 DNA reads as TGCGCCAGCAGCGGAATTCCCACCCTCGCGGGAGGCGCTGCCCACGAGCAGTACTTC.